Listed below are T cell receptor beta chains from one sample, sequenced in a study of early T cells in non-severe SARS-CoV-2 infection. TCRdb itself ran the 5' RACE reads through MiXCR, one entry per CDR3 protein. The sample consists of some 66,000 distinct CDR3 sequences, approximately 10% of them appearing once. The sequenced sample was whole blood. These receptors were taken from an adult who was a healthcare worker with PCR-confirmed SARS-CoV-2 infection or an uninfected control (not recorded which). Each CDR3 is given with its conserved first and last residue. Fields, in order: CDR3 length, J gene, D gene, clone size, V gene, CDR3 protein, CDR3 DNA. D genes are given only for firm matches. The size of a clone is reported for some rows only, either as once, few or many, or as a class for expanded clones.

>14|TRBJ2-5|TRBD1|many|TRBV18
CASSLGQDQETQYF
TGTGCCAGCTCGCTGGGACAGGATCAAGAGACCCAGTACTTC
>14|TRBJ1-1|.|few|TRBV7-9
CASSLNGQRTEAFF
TGTGCCAGCAGCTTAAACGGACAGCGGACTGAAGCTTTCTTT
>14|TRBJ2-1|TRBD2|few|TRBV11-3
CASSTRGGRNEQFF
TGTGCCAGCAGCACAAGGGGAGGGAGGAATGAGCAGTTCTTC
>13|TRBJ2-7|TRBD1|.|TRBV28
CASRSGGRWEQYF
TGTGCCAGCAGATCAGGGGGCCGGTGGGAGCAGTACTTC
>18|TRBJ2-3|TRBD2|.|TRBV11-2
CASSSGLAGMGSTDTQYF
TGTGCCAGCAGTTCGGGGCTAGCGGGAATGGGGAGCACAGATACGCAGTATTTT
>15|TRBJ1-1|.|.|TRBV27
CASSSYYGGEAEAFF
TGTGCCAGCAGTTCCTATTACGGGGGAGAAGCTGAAGCTTTCTTT
>14|TRBJ2-4|.|few|TRBV18
CASSPTGTPNIQYF
TGTGCCAGCTCACCAACCGGGACGCCTAACATTCAGTACTTC
>14|TRBJ2-1|TRBD1|many|TRBV7-2
CASSLTPGPDRASF
TGTGCCAGCAGCTTAACTCCCGGACCAGACAGGGCTAGCTTC
>13|TRBJ2-3|.|.|TRBV4-1
CASTGTPTGTQYF
TGCGCCAGCACGGGGACTCCCACAGGGACGCAGTATTTT
>15|TRBJ2-3|.|few|TRBV20-1
CSARVSSENTDTQYF
TGCAGTGCTAGAGTGTCCAGCGAGAACACAGATACGCAGTATTTT
>14|TRBJ2-7|.|many|TRBV20-1
CSAQGHLAGNEQYF
TGCAGTGCCCAAGGACATTTGGCCGGAAACGAGCAGTACTTC
>15|TRBJ2-3|TRBD2|many|TRBV20-1
CSADGLAGTQDTQYF
TGCAGTGCTGACGGACTAGCGGGAACCCAAGATACGCAGTATTTT
>13|TRBJ2-7|.|.|TRBV11-3
CASSLDRGGEQYF
TGTGCCAGCAGCTTAGACAGGGGGGGCGAGCAGTACTTC
>14|TRBJ2-2|.|.|TRBV20-1
CSARRGLNTGELFF
TGCAGTGCTAGACGGGGACTGAACACCGGGGAGCTGTTTTTT
>16|TRBJ2-5|TRBD1|.|TRBV7-9
CASSLVRGPMEETQYF
TGTGCCAGCAGCTTAGTAAGGGGGCCGATGGAAGAGACCCAGTACTTC
>18|TRBJ2-5|.|.|TRBV4-2
CASSQAPNRAWTQETQYF
TGTGCCAGCAGCCAGGCCCCGAACAGGGCTTGGACCCAAGAGACCCAGTACTTC
>14|TRBJ1-1|.|.|TRBV11-3
CASSLGPGNTEAFF
TGTGCCAGCAGCTTAGGTCCGGGGAACACTGAAGCTTTCTTT
>15|TRBJ2-1|.|.|TRBV9
CASSLEGGAYNEQFF
TGTGCCAGCAGCTTAGAGGGCGGAGCCTACAATGAGCAGTTCTTC
>18|TRBJ2-1|TRBD2|many|TRBV7-9
CASSLVRTASGSDNEQFF
TGTGCCAGCAGCTTAGTCCGGACGGCTAGCGGGAGCGACAATGAGCAGTTCTTC
>17|TRBJ2-1|TRBD2|.|TRBV11-3
CASSLGMLAGGPNEQFF
TGTGCCAGCAGCTTAGGAATGCTAGCGGGAGGGCCCAATGAGCAGTTCTTC
>16|TRBJ2-3|TRBD2|.|TRBV20-1
CSARPGLAGGTDTQYF
TGCAGTGCTAGACCCGGACTAGCGGGAGGGACAGATACGCAGTATTTT
>12|TRBJ1-2|.|few|TRBV28
CASSLSNYGYTF
TGTGCCAGCAGCCTCAGCAACTATGGCTACACCTTC
>14|TRBJ2-1|TRBD2|.|TRBV10-1
CASSNLAGVNEQFF
TGCGCCAGCAGTAACCTAGCGGGAGTTAATGAGCAGTTCTTC
>13|TRBJ1-1|.|.|TRBV6-5
CASRSQGNTEAFF
TGTGCCAGCAGGTCACAGGGGAACACTGAAGCTTTCTTT
>17|TRBJ2-3|.|once|TRBV3-1
CASSQAAVPWATDTQYF
TGTGCCAGCAGCCAAGCCGCGGTCCCGTGGGCCACAGATACGCAGTATTTT
>15|TRBJ2-7|TRBD2|many|TRBV6-6
CASRPGVAGGYEQYF
TGTGCCAGCAGACCCGGGGTAGCGGGAGGATACGAGCAGTACTTC